This T cell receptor (beta chain) was captured by sequencing in a study of T cell responses to AZD1222 COVID-19 vaccine. Study-level background: Second doses that came at about 4 or about 12 weeks were put together. Findings and limits, study-wide: Spike-specific TCR breadth and depth were elevated following two AZD1222 doses. The donor group comprised mostly white British people and more females; the analysis possibly underestimated clonal diversity. The study found vaccine-associated CD4 TCRs spanning spike, dominant at 160-218 and 743-854.

Sequenced by immunoSEQ multiplex PCR; TCRdb stores in-frame clones only, minus some. The table records around 99,000 clones, about 90% of them present only once. Concerning this clone itself: Its specificity is unknown.

This receptor was identified in an adult in good health. The material sequenced was peripheral blood, taken on day 0 of AZD1222 vaccination.

The CDR3 reads CASSFGTGKYNEQFF. Here the CDR3 DNA reads TGTGCCAGCAGCTTTGGGACAGGGAAATACAATGAGCAGTTCTTC. The V and J genes are TRBV7-3 and TRBJ2-1; TRBD1 agrees at 9 bases. Germline V CDR1 and CDR2: SGHTA, FQGTGA. Trimming at V came to 3 bases and at J to 4 bases, leaving 4 bases not matched to a gene. The CDR3 is made up of 15 amino acids.